This entry lists 20 T cell receptor beta chains sequenced from one sample in a study of OX40 agonist ivuxolimab in advanced cancers. Libraries were made using the immunoSEQ multiplex PCR assay. TCRdb obtained this table from immuneACCESS and retained in-frame rearrangements with V and J assigned. These tables miss some clones; where compared with another copy, unresolved V genes account for less than half of the shortfall, and the remainder is unexplained. The sample yields fewer than 95,000 clones; around 90% were counted once. The ten largest clonotypes hold less than 0.55% of the sample. The source material was CD4+ or CD8+ T cells sorted from blood, sampled in a trial of the OX40 agonist ivuxolimab. These TCRs come from an adult with an advanced solid tumor such as melanoma, head and neck, liver or kidney cancer.

Notes on this clone: The sample carries other DNA sequences with the same CDR3. The rearrangement links TRBV29-1 to TRBJ1-1; no reliable D call. There are 11 residues in the CDR3. In germline, CDR1 is SQVTM, CDR2 ANQGSEA. The V end was cut by 5 bases, the J end by 1 base, with 5 bases between. The CDR3 DNA follows: TGCAGCGTTTACAAGAACACTGAAGCTTTCTTT. It specifies CSVYKNTEAFF.

The rearrangement links TRBV6-4 to TRBJ2-2; tentatively, D is TRBD1 (6 bases). Trimming removed 6 bases from V and 2 bases from J, with 16 bases in between. This CDR3 has 16 residues. In germline, CDR1 is MRHNA, CDR2 SNTAGT. CDR3 nucleotide sequence: TGTGCCAGCAGCCCGACGACAGGTGTAAACACCGGGGAGCTGTTTTTT. Translated: CASSPTTGVNTGELFF.

The genes are TRBV10-1 and TRBJ2-3; 14 nucleotides match TRBD2. This CDR3 comprises 15 residues. CDR1 is WNHNN and CDR2 is SYGVQD in the germline V gene (reference sequence). V was clipped by 4 bases and J by 4 bases; unmatched bases: 1. The chain's CDR3 is CASSGGLAGADTQYF. The DNA for the CDR3 is TGCGCCAGCAGTGGGGGACTAGCGGGAGCAGATACGCAGTATTTT.

The chain has TRBV14 and TRBJ2-5; D uncertain. CDR3 length: 12 residues. Germline V gives CDR1 SGHDN, CDR2 FVKESK. With 1 base removed from V and 5 bases from J, the gap between germline ends came to 5 bases. CDR3 protein: CASSQGGETQYF. CDR3 in DNA: TGTGCCAGCAGCCAAGGAGGCGAGACCCAGTACTTC. The whole variable domain, remainder taken from reference TRBV14 and TRBJ2-5, is EAGVTQFPSHSVIEKGQTVTLRCDPISGHDNLYWYRRVMGKEIKFLLHFVKESKQDESGMPNNRFLAERTGGTYSTLKVQPAELEDSGVYFCASSQGGETQYFGPGTRLLVL.

The V and J genes are TRBV10-3 and TRBJ2-6; no definite D call. The germline V gene has CDR1 ENHRY and CDR2 SYGVKD. The germline V and J ends were trimmed by 8 bases and 2 bases, with 4 bases remaining between them. There are 12 residues in the CDR3. CDR3 sequence reads: CAIGAGANVLTF. Written as DNA, the CDR3 is TGTGCCATCGGGGCTGGGGCCAACGTCCTGACTTTC.

This clone is a singleton in its sample. The CDR3 protein is CASSQTENTEAFF. The DNA for the CDR3 is TGTGCCAGCAGCCAGACGGAGAACACTGAAGCTTTCTTT. The V gene is TRBV4-2, the J gene TRBJ1-1, with D hard to call. Germline CDR1 and CDR2: LGHNA and YNFKEQ. Trimming took 3 bases from V and 1 from J, leaving 6 bases between them. The CDR3 contains 13 residues.

The V and J genes are TRBV5-4 and TRBJ2-1; no clear D gene. Germline CDR1 and CDR2: SGHNT and YYREEE (reference sequence). The CDR3 has 15 amino acids. V was cut by 1 base and J by 6 bases, with 14 bases left in between. CDR3 in amino acids: CASSLQLAKGNEQFF. In nucleotides, the CDR3 is TGTGCCAGCAGCTTGCAGTTAGCAAAAGGCAATGAGCAGTTCTTC.

V usage is TRBV19 and J usage is TRBJ2-5; possible D gene TRBD2, 5 bases. Germline CDR1 reads LNHDA; CDR2 reads SQIVND (reference sequence). Trimming took off 5 bases at V and 3 bases at J, with 19 bases between the two ends. The length of the CDR3 is 16 residues. The CDR3 sequence: CASSARPPGSKETQYF. CDR3 nucleotides: TGTGCCAGTAGTGCCCGACCGCCGGGATCAAAAGAGACCCAGTACTTC.

V gene TRBV5-1 combines with J gene TRBJ1-3, with 8 nucleotides matching TRBD1. This CDR3 has 15 residues. Trimming cost V 4 bases and J 4 bases; bases outside gene matches: 7. Germline CDR1 and CDR2: SGHRS and YFSETQ. The CDR3 reads CASSPTGDPGNTIYF. The CDR3 region has the DNA TGCGCCAGCAGCCCGACAGGGGACCCAGGAAACACCATATATTTT.

This clone was seen only once. The chain uses TRBV6-1 and TRBJ1-1; unclear D gene. Germline assignment: CDR1 MNHNS and CDR2 SASEGT. Trimming stripped 2 bases from V and 10 bases from J, with 20 bases between. CDR3 size: 15 residues. The CDR3 protein is CASSESGRIGVGAFF. The CDR3 nucleotides read TGTGCCAGCAGTGAATCGGGTAGGATCGGTGTTGGAGCTTTCTTT.

The CDR3 here is CASSLEVSGADTQYF. For the CDR3, the DNA is TGTGCCAGCAGCTTAGAAGTAAGCGGCGCAGATACGCAGTATTTT. The chain recombines TRBV11-3 with TRBJ2-3; weak D call: TRBD2 (5 bases). This CDR3 has 15 amino acids. The germline V and J ends were trimmed by 0 bases and 4 bases, with 11 bases remaining between them. Germline-derived CDR1 and CDR2 are SGHNT and YENEEA.

The rearrangement joins TRBV4-2 to TRBJ2-1; the match to TRBD2 covers 15 bases. J lost 2 bases, V lost 3 bases, and 11 bases had no gene match. The length of the CDR3 is 20 residues. Germline CDR1 and CDR2: LGHNA and YNFKEQ. The CDR3 DNA reads TGTGCCAGCAGCCAGATCGAACCGGGACTAGCGGGGGGCACCTACAATGAGCAGTTCTTC. It specifies CASSQIEPGLAGGTYNEQFF.

The CDR3: CASRVRGGLGVNEQFF. The CDR3 DNA reads as TGTGCCAGTAGGGTTAGGGGGGGTCTTGGAGTCAATGAGCAGTTCTTC. The V and J genes are TRBV19 and TRBJ2-1; the D gene is possibly TRBD2 (7 bases). The CDR3 contains 16 residues. V was trimmed by 6 bases and J by 6 bases, leaving 21 bases between them. Germline V gives CDR1 LNHDA, CDR2 SQIVND (reference sequence).

V and J are TRBV18 and TRBJ2-5; 7 positions match TRBD2. Trimming took 10 bases from V and 0 from J; bases not matched to a gene: 11. The CDR3 covers 15 residues. Germline loops: CDR1 KGHSH, CDR2 LQKENI. CDR3 residues: CATIELANHQETQYF. Written as DNA, the CDR3 is TGTGCCACCATCGAACTAGCGAACCACCAAGAGACCCAGTACTTC.

The chain carries TRBV5-4 and TRBJ1-2; D not certain. Trimming cost V 2 bases and J 0 bases, with 8 bases left between them. Per germline, CDR1 SGHNT and CDR2 YYREEE (reference sequence). This CDR3 is 14 amino acids long. The CDR3 region is CASSLVESNYGYTF. CDR3 DNA sequence: TGTGCCAGCAGCTTAGTGGAATCTAACTATGGCTACACCTTC.

A word on this clone: The same CDR3 is also encoded by other DNA sequences in this sample. The V call is TRBV28, the J call TRBJ1-5; TRBD1 is a possible D gene (5 bases). The CDR3 length is 14 residues. Germline V gene lookup returns CDR1 MDHEN and CDR2 SYDVKM. Trimming stripped 4 bases from V and 1 base from J, with 8 bases between. This CDR3 reads CASSSGGSNQPQHF. The CDR3 nucleotides read TGTGCCAGCAGTTCTGGGGGGAGCAATCAGCCCCAGCATTTT.

V is TRBV19 and J is TRBJ2-1, with 8 positions matching TRBD2. With V trimmed by 2 bases and J by 3 bases, 6 bases remained unmatched. Germline CDR1 is LNHDA and CDR2 is SQIVND (reference sequence). The CDR3 is 16 residues long. Written as DNA, the CDR3 is TGTGCCAGTAGTATACCTCGAACTAGCGGCTACAATGAGCAGTTCTTC. It yields the protein CASSIPRTSGYNEQFF.

The CDR3 loop reads CASSYSGGLNQPQHF. In nucleotides, the CDR3 is TGTGCCAGCAGTTACTCTGGGGGTCTCAATCAGCCCCAGCATTTT. This sequence joins TRBV6-6 and TRBJ1-5; a possible D gene is TRBD1 (5 bases). CDR3 length: 15 amino acids. Trimming cost V 0 bases and J 3 bases, with 9 bases left between them. Per germline, CDR1 MNHNY and CDR2 SVGAGI (reference sequence).

This clone was counted once. J is TRBJ1-6 and V is TRBV10-3; unclear D gene. Germline CDR1 and CDR2: ENHRY and SYGVKD. The CDR3 loop spans 15 amino acids. V dropped 3 bases and J dropped 10 bases, with 16 bases sitting between them. The CDR3 DNA is TGTGCCATCAGTGACCAGATAAGTAGTAACTCACCCCTCCACTTT. It yields the protein CAISDQISSNSPLHF.

J is TRBJ2-2 and V is TRBV6-5; D is unresolved. Trimming removed 5 bases from V and 10 bases from J, with 11 bases in between. CDR1 MNHEY and CDR2 SVGAGI come from the germline V gene. The CDR3 sequence is 12 residues long. The CDR3 loop is CASSDFREELFF. The DNA of the CDR3 is TGTGCCAGCAGTGACTTCCGAGAGGAGCTGTTTTTT.